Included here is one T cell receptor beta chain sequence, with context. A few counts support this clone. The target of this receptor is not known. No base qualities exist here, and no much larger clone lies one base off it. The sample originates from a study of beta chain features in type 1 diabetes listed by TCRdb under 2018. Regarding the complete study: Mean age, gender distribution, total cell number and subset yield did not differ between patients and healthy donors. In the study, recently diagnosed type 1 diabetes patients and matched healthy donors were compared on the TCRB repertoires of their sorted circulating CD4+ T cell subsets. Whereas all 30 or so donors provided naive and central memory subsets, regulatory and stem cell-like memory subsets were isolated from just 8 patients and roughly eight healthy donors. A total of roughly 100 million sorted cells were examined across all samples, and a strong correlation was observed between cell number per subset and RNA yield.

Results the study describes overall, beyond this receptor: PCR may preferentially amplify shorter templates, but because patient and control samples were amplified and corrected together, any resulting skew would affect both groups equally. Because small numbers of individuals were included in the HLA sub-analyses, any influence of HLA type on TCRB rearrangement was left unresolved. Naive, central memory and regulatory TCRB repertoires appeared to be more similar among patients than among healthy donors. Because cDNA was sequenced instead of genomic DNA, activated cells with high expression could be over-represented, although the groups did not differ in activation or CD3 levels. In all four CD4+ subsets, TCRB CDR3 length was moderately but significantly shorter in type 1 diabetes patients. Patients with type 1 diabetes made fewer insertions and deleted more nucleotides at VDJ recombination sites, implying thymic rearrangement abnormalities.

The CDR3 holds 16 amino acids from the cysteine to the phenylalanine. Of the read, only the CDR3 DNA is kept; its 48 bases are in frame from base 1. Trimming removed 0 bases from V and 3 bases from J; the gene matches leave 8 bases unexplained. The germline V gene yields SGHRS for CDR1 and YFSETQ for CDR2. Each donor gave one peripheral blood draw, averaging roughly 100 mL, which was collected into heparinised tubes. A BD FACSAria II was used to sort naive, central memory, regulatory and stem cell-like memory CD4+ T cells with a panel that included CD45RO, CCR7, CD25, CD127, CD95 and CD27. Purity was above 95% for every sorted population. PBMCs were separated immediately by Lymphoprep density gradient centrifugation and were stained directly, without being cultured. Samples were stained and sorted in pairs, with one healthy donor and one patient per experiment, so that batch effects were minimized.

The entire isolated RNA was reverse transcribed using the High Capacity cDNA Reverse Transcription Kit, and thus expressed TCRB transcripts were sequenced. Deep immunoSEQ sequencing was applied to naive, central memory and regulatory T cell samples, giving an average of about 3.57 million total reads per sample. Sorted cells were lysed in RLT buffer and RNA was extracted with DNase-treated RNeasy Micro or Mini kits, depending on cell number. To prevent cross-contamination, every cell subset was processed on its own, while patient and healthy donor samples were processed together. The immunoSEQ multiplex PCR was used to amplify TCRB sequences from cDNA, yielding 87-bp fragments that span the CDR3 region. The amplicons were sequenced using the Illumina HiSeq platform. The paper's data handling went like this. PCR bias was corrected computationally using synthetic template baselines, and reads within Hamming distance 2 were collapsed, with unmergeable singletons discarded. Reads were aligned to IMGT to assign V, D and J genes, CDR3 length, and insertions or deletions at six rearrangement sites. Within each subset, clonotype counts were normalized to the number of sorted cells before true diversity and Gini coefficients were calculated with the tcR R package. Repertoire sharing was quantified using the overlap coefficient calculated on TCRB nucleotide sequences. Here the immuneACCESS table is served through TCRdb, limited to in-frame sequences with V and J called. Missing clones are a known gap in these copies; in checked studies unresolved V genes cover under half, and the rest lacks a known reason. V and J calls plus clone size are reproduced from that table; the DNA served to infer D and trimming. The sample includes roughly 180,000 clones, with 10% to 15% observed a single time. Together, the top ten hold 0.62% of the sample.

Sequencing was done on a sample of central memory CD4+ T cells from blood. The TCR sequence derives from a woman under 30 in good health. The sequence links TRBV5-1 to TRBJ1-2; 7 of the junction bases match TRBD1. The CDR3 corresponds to CASSLAPDRMDYGYTF. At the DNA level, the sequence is TGCGCCAGCAGCTTGGCCCCGGACAGGATGGACTATGGCTACACCTTC. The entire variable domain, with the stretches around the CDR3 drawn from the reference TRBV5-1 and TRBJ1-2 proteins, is KAGVTQTPRYLIKTRGQQVTLSCSPISGHRSVSWYQQTPGQGLQFLFEYFSETQRNKGNFPGRFSGRQFSNSRSEMNVSTLELGDSALYLCASSLAPDRMDYGYTFGSGTRLTVV.